The 27 T cell receptor beta chains below were found in one sample sequenced in a study of CD8+ T cells in alopecia areata. As the sequencing template, cDNA was produced by extracting RNA and reverse transcribing it. Using immunoSEQ multiplex PCR, the repertoire was profiled, and TCRdb retains in-frame clones only, with some absent. The profile covers some 1,600 clones, none occurring a single time. The sequenced sample consisted of skin. The receptors come from a C3H/HeJ mouse with alopecia areata. MHC haplotype of the strain: H2-k.

The table lists this clone with many counts. Gene names refer to mouse genes. The read ends 3 residues early relative to the CDR3; the germline J gene fills the gap. The chain carries TRBV17 and TRBJ1-6; 7 nucleotides line up with TRBD1. TRBJ1-6 is placed among ORFs of uncertain function. Germline V CDR1 and CDR2: MNHDT, YYDKIL. V shed 3 bases, J shed 3 bases, and the junction held 2 bases outside the gene matches. This CDR3 region has 15 residues. The DNA read from the CDR3 is TGTGCTAGCAGTAGCCCAGGGGGCTATAATTCGCCC. Protein sequence: CASSSPGGYNSP. The whole CDR3 reads CASSSPGGYNSPLYF.

A note on this clone: Any gene name here is a mouse gene name. The CDR3 goes on 4 residues after the read ends, and that part is filled in from the germline J gene. The chain couples TRBV14 to TRBJ2-4, with 7 bases aligning to TRBD1. Germline V gene sequence: CDR1 SGHDT, CDR2 FRDEAV. The length of the CDR3 is 15 residues. J gave up 0 bases and V 5 bases, and 6 bases lay outside the gene matches. The chain's CDR3 is CASRTGQPSQNTLYF. CDR3 DNA, as far as it was read: TGTGCCAGCAGAACGGGACAGCCTAGTCAAAAC.

This clone has only a few counts. Here the gene names and germline are mouse. The read stops 4 residues short of the end of the CDR3; the missing end is completed from the germline J gene. This chain connects TRBV5 to TRBJ2-1, with TRBD2 matching over 9 bases. Germline V lookup: CDR1 LGHNA, CDR2 YNLKQL (reference sequence). This CDR3 contains 15 residues. V lost 1 base and J lost 3; bases outside the gene matches: 1. The CDR3 here is CASSQVWGGYAEQFF. The covered CDR3 bases are TGTGCCAGCAGCCAAGTCTGGGGGGGCTATGCT.

Note on this clone: Mouse names are used for the genes. The read finishes 4 residues shy of the CDR3 end, and the germline J gene is used to complete it. This chain uses TRBV5 with TRBJ2-5; TRBD2 is a possible D gene (7 bases). The V and J ends lost 0 bases and 1 base respectively, with 11 bases between them. CDR1 and CDR2 (germline): LGHNA, YNLKQL (reference sequence). CDR3 length equals 16 residues. CDR3 region: CASSQDPGGDQDTQYF. The DNA read from the CDR3 is TGTGCCAGCAGCCAAGATCCTGGGGGCGACCAAGAC.

This clone was recorded many times. The gene symbols are mouse symbols. The read terminates 4 residues before the CDR3 end, so the remaining end is supplied by the germline J gene. This chain joins TRBV13-1 and TRBJ2-3; 10 nucleotides agree with TRBD1. The CDR3 is made up of 17 amino acids. Germline values: CDR1 NSHNY, CDR2 SYGAGN. After removal of 1 base from V and 0 bases from J, the junction contained 5 bases not matched to a gene. The covered CDR3 bases are TGTGCCAGCAGTGATAGGGGACAGGGGTCTAGTGCAGAA. Amino acids: CASSDRGQGSSAE. In full, the CDR3 reads CASSDRGQGSSAETLYF.

This clone was detected only a few times. Mouse germline and gene names are used. Read data end 4 residues before the CDR3 end; the end is taken from the germline J gene. The chain combines TRBV13-1 with TRBJ2-3; TRBD2 matches at 7 bases. The CDR3 length is 15 residues. Germline CDR1 NSHNY, CDR2 SYGAGN. The V and J ends lost 0 bases and 0 bases, in that order; junction bases with no gene match: 1. CDR3 loop: CASSDGGGSAETLYF. The DNA read from the CDR3 is TGTGCCAGCAGTGATGGGGGGGGTAGTGCAGAA.

The table lists this clone with many counts. Genes here carry mouse names. The read finishes 4 residues shy of the CDR3 end, and the germline J gene is used to complete it. The sample holds other DNA sequences that translate to the same CDR3. This chain links TRBV13-1 with TRBJ2-5; 7 bases fit TRBD2. The CDR3 spans 14 residues. CDR1 is NSHNY and CDR2 is SYGAGN in the germline V gene. The DNA read from the CDR3 is TGTGCCAGCAGTGAATGGCTGGGGGACGAC. It yields the protein CASSEWLGDD. Given in full, the CDR3 is CASSEWLGDDTQYF.

In its sample, this clone is large (0.1 to 1%). Gene names denote mouse genes. The read comes to an end 4 residues before the CDR3 does, leaving the germline J gene to fill in the end. The chain has TRBV19 and TRBJ2-4, with D maybe TRBD1 (7 bases). CDR3 size: 14 residues. The germline gives CDR1 FNHDT, CDR2 SITEND (reference sequence). The sequenced CDR3 bases are TGTGCCAGCAGTATACCAGGGGGGAGGAAC. Translation: CASSIPGGRN. The CDR3 in full is CASSIPGGRNTLYF.

This clone was counted only a few times. Mouse names are used for the genes. Read sequence stops 4 residues before the CDR3 end, and the germline J gene provides the missing end. The V and J genes are TRBV29 and TRBJ2-1; D might be TRBD1 (7 bases). Between the trimmed V and J ends, which lost 5 bases and 3 bases, there was a span of 14 bases. Germline CDR1 is MSHET and CDR2 is SYDVDS. The CDR3 sequence is 15 residues long. CDR3 amino acids: CASSPSQGGYAEQFF. The CDR3 DNA, read in part, is TGTGCTAGCAGTCCCTCCCAGGGGGGCTATGCT.

For this clone: Gene names denote mouse genes. The read finishes 4 residues shy of the CDR3 end, and the germline J gene is used to complete it. The chain links TRBV19 to TRBJ1-1, with D maybe TRBD1 (5 bases). Trimming shortened V by 6 bases and J by 0 bases, and 9 bases separated the two germline ends. The CDR3 extends over 13 amino acids. The germline gives CDR1 FNHDT, CDR2 SITEND (reference sequence). CDR3 region: CASIDRTNTEVFF. The covered CDR3 bases are TGTGCCAGCATAGACAGAACAAACACA.

This clone was picked up many times. Germline and genes here are mouse. Coverage ceases 4 residues before the CDR3 finishes, and the germline J gene fills in the end. The chain links TRBV13-2 to TRBJ1-2; D possibly corresponds to TRBD1 (6 bases). The V end was cut by 0 bases, the J end by 3 bases, with 9 bases between. This CDR3 has 14 residues. CDR1 NNHNN and CDR2 SYGAGS come from the germline V gene (reference sequence). The chain's CDR3 is CASGDAAGDSDYTF. The part of the CDR3 DNA that was read is TGTGCCAGCGGTGATGCCGCAGGGGACTCC.

Concerning this clone: Gene names follow the mouse nomenclature. Read sequence stops 4 residues before the CDR3 end, and the germline J gene provides the missing end. The chain carries TRBV13-3 and TRBJ2-7, with D possibly being TRBD2 (5 bases). There are 13 residues in the CDR3. Between the trimmed V and J ends, which lost 1 base and 3 bases, there was a span of 8 bases. CDR1 and CDR2 from the germline V gene are NNHDY and SYVADS. The CDR3 protein is CASSDSGNYEQYF. CDR3 DNA, as far as it was read: TGTGCCAGCAGTGATTCTGGGAACTAT.

Notes on this clone: Gene and germline names: mouse. Read coverage stops 3 residues before the CDR3 terminus; the germline J gene supplies the remainder. The chain links TRBV13-3 to TRBJ1-6; 9 bases are a match to TRBD1. TRBJ1-6 is labeled an ORF, and its function is uncertain. V shed 3 bases and J 3 bases; nucleotides not matched to a gene: 1. CDR1 NNHDY and CDR2 SYVADS come from the germline V gene. This CDR3 has 15 residues. The DNA read from the CDR3 is TGTGCCAGCAGTGGACAGGGGGACTATAATTCGCCC. It yields the protein CASSGQGDYNSP. The whole CDR3 sequence is CASSGQGDYNSPLYF.

In regard to this clone: Germline and genes: mouse. The sequence runs out 4 residues before the end of the CDR3; the remainder is reconstructed from the germline J gene. V and J are TRBV1 and TRBJ2-2; 8 nucleotides agree with TRBD1. The CDR3 is 17 amino acids. Per the germline V gene, CDR1 is NSQYPW and CDR2 is LRSPGD (reference sequence). The CDR3 DNA, read in part, is TGCAAATGCAGTGCAACCCACAGGGGGGCAAACACCGGG. Its translation is CKCSATHRGANTG. The full CDR3 protein reads CKCSATHRGANTGQLYF.

Remarks on this clone: Any gene name here is a mouse gene name. The missing CDR3 end, 4 residues past where the read stops, is filled in from the germline J gene. J is TRBJ2-3 and V is TRBV15; 10 bases are a match to TRBD1. V shed 5 bases and J 1 base; nucleotides not matched to a gene: 3. The CDR3 length is 15 residues. CDR1 is SGHND, CDR2 FRSKSL, per germline. CDR3 sequence reads: CASSGDRGGAETLYF. The covered CDR3 bases are TGTGCCAGCAGTGGGGACAGGGGCGGTGCAGAA. Full variable domain (outside the CDR3, taken from reference TRBV15 and TRBJ2-3): DAGVTQTPRHEVAEKGQTIILKCEPVSGHNDLFWYRQTKIQGLELLSYFRSKSLMEDGGAFKDRFKAEMLNSSFSTLKIQPTEPKDSAVYLCASSGDRGGAETLYFGSGTRLTVL.

A word on this clone: All gene names here are mouse names. Read sequence stops 4 residues before the CDR3 end, and the germline J gene provides the missing end. The chain uses TRBV5 and TRBJ2-3, with TRBD2 identical over 8 bases. Germline trimming cut 1 base from V and 0 bases from J; bases unmatched to any gene: 3. The CDR3 is 16 residues long. Germline V gene lookup returns CDR1 LGHNA and CDR2 YNLKQL (reference sequence). The CDR3 here is CASSQGTGSSAETLYF. The CDR3 DNA, read in part, is TGTGCCAGCAGCCAAGGGACTGGGTCTAGTGCAGAA.

The table lists this clone with many counts. The genes are named according to mouse. The read ends 4 residues shy of where the CDR3 ends; the end is completed using the germline J gene. This same CDR3 is encoded by further DNA sequences in the sample. The gene calls are TRBV19 and TRBJ1-2; tentative D call: TRBD1 (5 bases). Trimming shortened V by 2 bases and J by 0 bases, and 8 bases separated the two germline ends. The CDR3 totals 14 residues. Germline V gene lookup returns CDR1 FNHDT and CDR2 SITEND (reference sequence). The CDR3 is CASSIDRANSDYTF. The covered CDR3 bases are TGTGCCAGCAGTATCGACAGAGCAAACTCC.

This clone was recorded at least ten times. Any gene name here is a mouse gene name. The read finishes 4 residues shy of the CDR3 end, and the germline J gene is used to complete it. The chain carries TRBV5 and TRBJ1-1; 10 nucleotides match TRBD1. The CDR3 length is 15 residues. The germline V gene has CDR1 LGHNA and CDR2 YNLKQL (reference sequence). The V gene end was trimmed by 1 base and the J gene end by 3 bases; junction bases not matched to a gene: 2. The sequenced part of the CDR3 DNA is TGTGCCAGCAGCCAAGGGGACAGGGGTGACACA. Translation gives CASSQGDRGDT. The full CDR3 protein reads CASSQGDRGDTEVFF.

About this clone itself: Mouse germline and gene names are used. Read data end 3 residues before the CDR3 end; the end is taken from the germline J gene. This chain links TRBV19 with TRBJ1-6, with D perhaps matching TRBD1 (5 bases). TRBJ1-6 falls under the ORF class, with uncertain function. The CDR3 sequence is 14 residues long. Germline CDR1 reads FNHDT; CDR2 reads SITEND (reference sequence). Trimming cost V 5 bases and J 4 bases, with 10 bases left between them. The CDR3 region is CASSPDRYNSPLYF. The sequenced part of the CDR3 DNA is TGTGCCAGCAGCCCCGACAGATATAATTCGCCC.

This clone appeared many times. Any gene name here is a mouse gene name. Read data end 4 residues before the CDR3 end; the end is taken from the germline J gene. The chain employs TRBV1 and TRBJ1-2; D ambiguous. In germline, CDR1 is NSQYPW, CDR2 LRSPGD (reference sequence). The CDR3 sequence is 15 residues long. V lost 0 bases, J lost 0 bases, and 8 bases lay in between. The CDR3 DNA, read in part, is TGCACCTGCAGTGCAGATGCCAGTGCAAACTCC. As protein: CTCSADASANS. The full-length CDR3 reads as CTCSADASANSDYTF.

This clone was detected only a few times. The germline and genes are mouse ones. The CDR3 end lies 4 residues beyond the end of the read and is filled in from the germline J gene. The chain recombines TRBV13-3 with TRBJ2-1; possibly TRBD2 for D (5 bases). Trimming removed 5 bases at V and 0 bases at J, with 12 bases between. The CDR3 contains 15 residues. Germline V lookup: CDR1 NNHDY, CDR2 SYVADS. The CDR3 loop is CASSPWEHNYAEQFF. The sequenced part of the CDR3 DNA is TGTGCCAGCAGCCCCTGGGAGCATAACTATGCT.

This clone is termed medium-sized. The gene names here belong to mouse. Coverage ceases 4 residues before the CDR3 finishes, and the germline J gene fills in the end. This chain connects TRBV1 to TRBJ2-1, with TRBD2 identical over 12 bases. Per the germline V gene, CDR1 is NSQYPW and CDR2 is LRSPGD (reference sequence). The J segment lost 4 bases and the V segment lost 1 base, leaving 2 bases of the junction unmatched. The CDR3 spans 16 residues. The CDR3 DNA, read in part, is TGCACCTGCAGTGCAGGACTGGGGGGGCGATATGCT. Translated, it gives CTCSAGLGGRYA. The entire CDR3 reads CTCSAGLGGRYAEQFF.

Details on this clone: The germline and genes are mouse ones. The read ends 3 residues before the CDR3 terminus; that terminus is restored from the germline J gene. The chain has TRBV13-1 and TRBJ1-6; the D gene is possibly TRBD1 (5 bases). TRBJ1-6 has ORF status, its function being uncertain. The CDR3 contains 15 residues. The germline V and J ends were trimmed by 4 bases and 6 bases, with 14 bases remaining between them. CDR1 and CDR2 from the germline V gene are NSHNY and SYGAGN. CDR3 amino acids: CASSIRQGFNSPLYF. CDR3 bases read: TGTGCCAGCAGTATACGCCAGGGCTTTAATTCGCCC.

Ten or more counts support this clone. Gene names refer to mouse genes. The CDR3 extends 4 residues past the end of the read, so its final part is completed from the germline J gene. The chain couples TRBV1 to TRBJ1-1; 7 bases are a match to TRBD1. This CDR3 spans 15 amino acids. The germline V gene has CDR1 NSQYPW and CDR2 LRSPGD (reference sequence). V gave up 3 bases and J gave up 3 bases; unmatched junction bases: 7. The covered CDR3 bases are TGCACCTGCAGTGCGACAGGGAGGGTAGACACA. This sequence encodes CTCSATGRVDT. The whole CDR3 is CTCSATGRVDTEVFF.

Regarding this clone: All gene names here are mouse names. The sequence runs out 4 residues before the end of the CDR3; the remainder is reconstructed from the germline J gene. This sequence joins TRBV13-1 and TRBJ1-1; D not certain. Trimming removed 0 bases at V and 1 base at J, with 4 bases between. CDR3 length: 13 residues. Germline V gives CDR1 NSHNY, CDR2 SYGAGN. CDR3 region: CASSDGGNTEVFF. The CDR3 bases that were read are TGTGCCAGCAGTGATGGAGGAAACACA.

Of note for this clone: The gene symbols are mouse symbols. The read is 4 residues too short to cover the CDR3 end, so that end is filled in from the germline J gene. V gene TRBV31 combines with J gene TRBJ1-2; TRBD1 might be the D (6 bases). V was clipped by 3 bases and J by 0 bases, with 11 bases between them. Germline assignment: CDR1 GKSSPN and CDR2 SITVG. The CDR3 has 14 residues. Incomplete CDR3 DNA: TGTGCCTGGAGCCGGGACAATGCAAACTCC. This gives the protein CAWSRDNANS. The full-length CDR3 reads as CAWSRDNANSDYTF.

In its sample, this clone was seen a few times. Genes and germline come from the mouse. The read gets to within 4 residues of the CDR3 end, and the germline J gene fills in the rest. The V gene is TRBV13-2, the J gene TRBJ2-1, with 8 bases identical to TRBD2. Trimming cost V 2 bases and J 0 bases; bases outside gene matches: 1. The germline V gene has CDR1 NNHNN and CDR2 SYGAGS (reference sequence). CDR3 length equals 15 residues. The CDR3 is CASGETGDNYAEQFF. The CDR3 bases that were read are TGTGCCAGCGGTGAGACTGGGGATAACTATGCT.